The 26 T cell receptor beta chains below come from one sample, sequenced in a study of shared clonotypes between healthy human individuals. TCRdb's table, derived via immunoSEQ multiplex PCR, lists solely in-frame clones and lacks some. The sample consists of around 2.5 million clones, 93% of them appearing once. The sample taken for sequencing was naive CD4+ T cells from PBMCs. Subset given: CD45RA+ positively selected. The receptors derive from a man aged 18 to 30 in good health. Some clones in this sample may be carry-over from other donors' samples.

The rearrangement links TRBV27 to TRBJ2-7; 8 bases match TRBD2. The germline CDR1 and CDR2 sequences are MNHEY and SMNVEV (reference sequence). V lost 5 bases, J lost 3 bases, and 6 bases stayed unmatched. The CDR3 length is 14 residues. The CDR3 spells CASSERERHYEQYF. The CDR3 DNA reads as TGTGCCAGCAGTGAGCGGGAGAGACACTACGAGCAGTACTTC.

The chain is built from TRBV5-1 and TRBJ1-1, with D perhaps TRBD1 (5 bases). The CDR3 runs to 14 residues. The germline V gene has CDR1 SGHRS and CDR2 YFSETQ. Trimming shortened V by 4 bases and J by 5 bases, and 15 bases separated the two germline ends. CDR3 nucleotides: TGCGCCAGCAGCGTATCCCAGGGACGGACTGAAGCTTTCTTT. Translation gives CASSVSQGRTEAFF.

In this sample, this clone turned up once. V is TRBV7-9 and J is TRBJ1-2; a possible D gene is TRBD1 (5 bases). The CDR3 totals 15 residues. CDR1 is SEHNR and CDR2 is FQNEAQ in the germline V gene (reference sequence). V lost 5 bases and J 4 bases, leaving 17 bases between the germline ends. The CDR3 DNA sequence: TGTGCCAGCAGCCCCGAAGGGGTCCCGATCTATGGCTACACCTTC. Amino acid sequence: CASSPEGVPIYGYTF.

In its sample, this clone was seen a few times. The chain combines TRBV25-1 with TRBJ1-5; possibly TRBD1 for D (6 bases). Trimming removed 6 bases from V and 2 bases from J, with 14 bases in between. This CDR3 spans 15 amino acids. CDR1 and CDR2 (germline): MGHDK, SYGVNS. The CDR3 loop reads CASSYGGAGNQPQHF. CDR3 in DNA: TGTGCCAGCAGCTATGGGGGGGCGGGCAATCAGCCCCAGCATTTT.

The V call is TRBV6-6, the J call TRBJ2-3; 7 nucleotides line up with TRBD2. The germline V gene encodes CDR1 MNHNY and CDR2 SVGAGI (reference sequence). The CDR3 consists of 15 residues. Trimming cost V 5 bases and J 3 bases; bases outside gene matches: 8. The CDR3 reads CASSPQKGLTDTQYF. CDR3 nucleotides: TGTGCCAGCAGTCCACAGAAGGGACTAACAGATACGCAGTATTTT.

The DNA of the CDR3 is TGTGCCAGTAGGAATCTTGTTGGGGTTGGAAACACCATATATTTT. Its protein is CASRNLVGVGNTIYF. The V call is TRBV19, the J call TRBJ1-3; D uncertain. Between the trimmed V and J ends, which lost 6 bases and 3 bases, there was a span of 15 bases. Germline values: CDR1 LNHDA, CDR2 SQIVND (reference sequence). The CDR3 runs 15 residues.

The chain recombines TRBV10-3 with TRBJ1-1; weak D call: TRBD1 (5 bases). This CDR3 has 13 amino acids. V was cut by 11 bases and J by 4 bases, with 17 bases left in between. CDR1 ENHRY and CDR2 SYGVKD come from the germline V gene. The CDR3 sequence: CAAMGDGGTEAFF. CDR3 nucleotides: TGTGCCGCAATGGGGGACGGCGGCACTGAAGCTTTCTTT.

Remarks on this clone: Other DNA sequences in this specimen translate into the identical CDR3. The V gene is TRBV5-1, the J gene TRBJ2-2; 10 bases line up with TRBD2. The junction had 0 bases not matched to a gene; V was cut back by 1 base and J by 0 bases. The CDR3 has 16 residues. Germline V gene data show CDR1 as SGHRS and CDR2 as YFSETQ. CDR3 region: CASSLTSGTNTGELFF. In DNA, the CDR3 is TGCGCCAGCAGCTTGACTAGCGGGACGAACACCGGGGAGCTGTTTTTT.

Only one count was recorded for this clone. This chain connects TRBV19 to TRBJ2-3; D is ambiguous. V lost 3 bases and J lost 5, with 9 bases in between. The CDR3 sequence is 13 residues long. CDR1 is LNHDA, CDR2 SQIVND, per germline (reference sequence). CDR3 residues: CASSMTDGDTQYF. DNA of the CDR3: TGTGCCAGTAGTATGACGGACGGAGATACGCAGTATTTT.

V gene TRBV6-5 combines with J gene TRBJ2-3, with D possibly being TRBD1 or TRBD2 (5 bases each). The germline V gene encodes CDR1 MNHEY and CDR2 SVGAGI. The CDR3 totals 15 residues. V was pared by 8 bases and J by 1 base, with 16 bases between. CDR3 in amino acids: CASGPNTGRTDTQYF. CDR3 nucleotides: TGTGCCAGCGGACCCAACACGGGACGCACAGATACGCAGTATTTT.

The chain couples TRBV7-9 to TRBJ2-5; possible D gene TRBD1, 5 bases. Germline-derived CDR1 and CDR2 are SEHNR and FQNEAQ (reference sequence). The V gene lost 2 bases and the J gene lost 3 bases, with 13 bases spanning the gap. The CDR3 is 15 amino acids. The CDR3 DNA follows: TGTGCCAGCAGCTTATGGGTGGGCAGGGAAGAGACCCAGTACTTC. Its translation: CASSLWVGREETQYF.

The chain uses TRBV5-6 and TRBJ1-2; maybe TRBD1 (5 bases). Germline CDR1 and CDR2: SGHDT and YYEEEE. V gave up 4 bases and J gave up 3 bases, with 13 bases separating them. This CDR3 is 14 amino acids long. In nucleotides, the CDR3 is TGTGCCAGCAGCAGGCCCGGGGCCTACTATGGCTACACCTTC. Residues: CASSRPGAYYGYTF.

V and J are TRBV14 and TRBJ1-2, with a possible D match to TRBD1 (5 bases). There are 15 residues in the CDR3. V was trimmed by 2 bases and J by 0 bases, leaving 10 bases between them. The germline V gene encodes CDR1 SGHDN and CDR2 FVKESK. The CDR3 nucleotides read TGTGCCAGCAGCCAACAGGGTATTACTAACTATGGCTACACCTTC. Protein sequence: CASSQQGITNYGYTF.

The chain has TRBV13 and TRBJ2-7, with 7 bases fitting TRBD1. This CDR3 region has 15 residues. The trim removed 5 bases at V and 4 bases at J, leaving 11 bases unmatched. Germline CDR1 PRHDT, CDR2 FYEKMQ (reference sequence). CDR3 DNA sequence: TGTGCCAGCAGCCGGGACAGCGGCTTGATATACGAGCAGTACTTC. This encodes CASSRDSGLIYEQYF.

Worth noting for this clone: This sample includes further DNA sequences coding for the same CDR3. DNA of the CDR3: TGTGCCAGCAGTCCTAGAGATGAGCAGTTCTTC. Translation: CASSPRDEQFF. The rearrangement uses TRBV28 and TRBJ2-1, with D unclear. Germline CDR1 and CDR2: MDHEN and SYDVKM. V lost 5 bases and J 8 bases, leaving 7 bases between the germline ends. This CDR3 contains 11 residues.

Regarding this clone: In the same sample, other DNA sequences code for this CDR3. CDR3 coding DNA: TGTGCCAGCAGCCCTAGCGGGAATGAGCAGTTCTTC. It is translated as CASSPSGNEQFF. V usage is TRBV7-3 and J usage is TRBJ2-1; 8 bases match TRBD2. V gave up 5 bases and J gave up 7 bases; unmatched junction bases: 1. The CDR3 runs 12 residues. Germline CDR1 reads SGHTA; CDR2 reads FQGTGA.

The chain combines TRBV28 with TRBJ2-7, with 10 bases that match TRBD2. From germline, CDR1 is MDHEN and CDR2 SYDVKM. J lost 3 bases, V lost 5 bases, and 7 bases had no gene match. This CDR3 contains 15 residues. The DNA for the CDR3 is TGTGCCAGCAGTCCACCTAGCGGGAGACGCTACGAGCAGTACTTC. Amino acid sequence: CASSPPSGRRYEQYF.

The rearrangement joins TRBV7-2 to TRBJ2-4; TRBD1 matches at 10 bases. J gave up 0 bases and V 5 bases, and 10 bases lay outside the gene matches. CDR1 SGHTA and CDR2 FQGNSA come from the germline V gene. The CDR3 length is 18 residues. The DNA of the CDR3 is TGTGCCAGCAGCGGGGACAGGGGCACCATATTAGCCAAAAACATTCAGTACTTC. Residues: CASSGDRGTILAKNIQYF.

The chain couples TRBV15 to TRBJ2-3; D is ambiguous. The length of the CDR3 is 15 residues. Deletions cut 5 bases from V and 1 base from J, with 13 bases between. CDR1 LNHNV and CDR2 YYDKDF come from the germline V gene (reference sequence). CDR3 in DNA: TGTGCCACCAGCCAGGTAGTCATCCGCACAGATACGCAGTATTTT. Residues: CATSQVVIRTDTQYF.

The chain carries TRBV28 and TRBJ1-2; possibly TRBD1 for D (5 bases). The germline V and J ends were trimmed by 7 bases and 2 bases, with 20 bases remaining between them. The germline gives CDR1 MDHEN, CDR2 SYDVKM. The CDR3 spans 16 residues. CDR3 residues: CASTQSSLQGNYGYTF. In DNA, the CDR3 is TGTGCCAGCACCCAAAGCTCCCTCCAGGGCAACTATGGCTACACCTTC.

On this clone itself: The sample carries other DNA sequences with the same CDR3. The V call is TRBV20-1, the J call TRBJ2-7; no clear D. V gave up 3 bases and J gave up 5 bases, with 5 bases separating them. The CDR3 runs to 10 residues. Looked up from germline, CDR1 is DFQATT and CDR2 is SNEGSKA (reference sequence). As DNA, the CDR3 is TGCAGTGCTAGGGGTCACGAGCAGTACTTC. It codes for CSARGHEQYF.

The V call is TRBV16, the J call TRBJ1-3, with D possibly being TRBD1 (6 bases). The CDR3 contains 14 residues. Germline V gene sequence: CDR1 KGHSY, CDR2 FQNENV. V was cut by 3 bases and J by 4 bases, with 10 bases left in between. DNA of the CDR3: TGTGCCAGCAGCCACCCCGGGACAGGAAACACCATATATTTT. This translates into CASSHPGTGNTIYF.

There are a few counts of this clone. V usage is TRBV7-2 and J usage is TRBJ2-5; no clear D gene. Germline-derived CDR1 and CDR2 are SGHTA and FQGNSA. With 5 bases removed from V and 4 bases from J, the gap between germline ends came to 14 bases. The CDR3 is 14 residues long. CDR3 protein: CASSLTDAPETQYF. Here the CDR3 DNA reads TGTGCCAGCAGCCTGACCGACGCGCCAGAGACCCAGTACTTC. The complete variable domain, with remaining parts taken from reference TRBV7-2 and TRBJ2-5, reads GAGVSQSPSNKVTEKGKDVELRCDPISGHTALYWYRQSLGQGLEFLIYFQGNSAPDKSGLPSDRFSAERTGGSVSTLTIQRTQQEDSAVYLCASSLTDAPETQYFGPGTRLLVL.

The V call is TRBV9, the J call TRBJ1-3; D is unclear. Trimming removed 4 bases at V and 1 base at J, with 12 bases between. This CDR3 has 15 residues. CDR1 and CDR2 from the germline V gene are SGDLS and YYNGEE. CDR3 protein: CASSPSKGSGNTIYF. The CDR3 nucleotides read TGTGCCAGCAGCCCTTCAAAGGGATCTGGAAACACCATATATTTT.

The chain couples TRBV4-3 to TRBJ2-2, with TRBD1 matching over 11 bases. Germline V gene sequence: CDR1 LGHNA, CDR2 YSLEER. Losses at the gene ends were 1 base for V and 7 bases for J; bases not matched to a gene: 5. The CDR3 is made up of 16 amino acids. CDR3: CASSQGGTGGIGELFF. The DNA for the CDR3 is TGCGCCAGCAGCCAAGGAGGGACAGGGGGGATCGGGGAGCTGTTTTTT.

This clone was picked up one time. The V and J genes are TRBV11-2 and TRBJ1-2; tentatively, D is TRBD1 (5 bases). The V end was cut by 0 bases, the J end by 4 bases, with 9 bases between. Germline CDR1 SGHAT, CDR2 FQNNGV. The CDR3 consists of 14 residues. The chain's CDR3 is CASSLENGGYGYTF. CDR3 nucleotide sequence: TGTGCCAGCAGCTTAGAAAACGGGGGCTATGGCTACACCTTC.